This T cell receptor beta chain was found in a study of molecular identifiers for immune sequencing clone quantification. Study-level information: The replicate experiment used RNA from roughly 18,000 or 92,000 naive CD8 cells. This RNA was split into five aliquots, and four of them were sequenced.

Germline CDR1 is MNHEY and CDR2 is SMNVEV (reference sequence). J lost 5 bases, V lost 5 bases, and 12 bases had no gene match. This CDR3 has 15 amino acids. Bulk libraries came from a prior protocol with listed TCR primers. A single record per CDR3 protein comes from TCRdb applying MiXCR to the PCR reads. Of about 640,000 distinct CDR3 sequences in the sample, less than 20% were seen once. The source of this sequence is a human donor in good health. Some libraries in this study had Jurkat cell RNA spiked in. The chain has TRBV27 and TRBJ2-7; 7 bases line up with TRBD1. Input material: naive CD8+ T cells from blood, with Jurkat cell RNA spiked in. Regarding subset: FACS-sorted CD8+CD4-CCR7+CD45RA+ naive T cells. The CDR3 sequence: CASSPGQTGNDEQYF. The CDR3 nucleotides read TGTGCCAGCAGTCCCGGGCAGACAGGGAACGACGAGCAGTACTTC.